This TCR beta chain originates from a study of lymphopenia after photon versus proton radiotherapy. Findings and limits, study-wide: Oligoclonal CD8+ Temra expansion after nadir drove photon patients' diversity drop. Relative stability marked proton patients; photon patients lost diversity and naive cells. Post-nadir TCR diversity decline inversely tracked overall survival among those who died.

The assay was immunoSEQ multiplex PCR, and TCRdb's table has in-frame clones only and misses some. The table has 40,000 to 55,000 clones, about 92% seen once; the top ten hold around 17%. As concerns this clone: Its antigen is as yet unknown.

CDR1 is MDHEN, CDR2 SYDVKM, per germline. V was pared by 10 bases and J by 0 bases, with 10 bases between. The CDR3 consists of 13 residues. The chain links TRBV28 to TRBJ1-3, with D hard to call. This TCR was recovered from a woman aged 40 to 50 with cholangiocarcinoma. The material sequenced was peripheral blood, taken from a patient treated with photon-based radiotherapy. CDR3 DNA sequence: TGTGCCACGTACGCTTCCTCTGGAAACACCATATATTTT. Encoded protein: CATYASSGNTIYF.